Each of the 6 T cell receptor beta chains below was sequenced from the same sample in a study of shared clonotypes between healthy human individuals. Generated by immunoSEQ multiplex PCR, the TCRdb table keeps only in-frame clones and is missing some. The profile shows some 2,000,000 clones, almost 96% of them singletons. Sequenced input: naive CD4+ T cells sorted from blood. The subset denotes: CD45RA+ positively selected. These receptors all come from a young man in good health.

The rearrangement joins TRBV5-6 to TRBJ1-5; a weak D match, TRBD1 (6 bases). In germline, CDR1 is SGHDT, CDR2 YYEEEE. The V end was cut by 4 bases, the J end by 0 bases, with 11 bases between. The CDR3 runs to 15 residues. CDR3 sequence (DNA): TGTGCCAGCAGCCCACAGGGCTATAGCAATCAGCCCCAGCATTTT. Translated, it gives CASSPQGYSNQPQHF. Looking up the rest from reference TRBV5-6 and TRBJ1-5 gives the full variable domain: DAGVTQSPTHLIKTRGQQVTLRCSPKSGHDTVSWYQQALGQGPQFIFQYYEEEERQRGNFPDRFSGHQFPNYSSELNVNALLLGDSALYLCASSPQGYSNQPQHFGDGTRLSIL.

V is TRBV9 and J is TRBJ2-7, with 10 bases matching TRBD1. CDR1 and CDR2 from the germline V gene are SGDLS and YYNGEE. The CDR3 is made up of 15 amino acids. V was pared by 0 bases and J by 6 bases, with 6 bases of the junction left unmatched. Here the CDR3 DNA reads TGTGCCAGCAGCGTAGGATTAGGGACAGGGGTCGAGCAGTACTTC. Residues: CASSVGLGTGVEQYF.

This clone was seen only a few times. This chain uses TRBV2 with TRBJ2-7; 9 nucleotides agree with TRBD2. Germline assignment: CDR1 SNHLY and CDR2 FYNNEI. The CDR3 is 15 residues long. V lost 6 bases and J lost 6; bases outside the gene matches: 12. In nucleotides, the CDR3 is TGTGCCAGCAGGGAGGCGGCGGGGGGGCTAGGCGAGCAGTACTTC. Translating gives CASREAAGGLGEQYF.

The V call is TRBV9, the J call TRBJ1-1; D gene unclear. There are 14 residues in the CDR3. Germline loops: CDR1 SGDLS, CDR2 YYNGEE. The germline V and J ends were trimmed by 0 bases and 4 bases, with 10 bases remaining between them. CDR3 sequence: CASSVAVVGTEAFF. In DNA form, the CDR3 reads TGTGCCAGCAGCGTAGCCGTCGTGGGCACTGAAGCTTTCTTT.

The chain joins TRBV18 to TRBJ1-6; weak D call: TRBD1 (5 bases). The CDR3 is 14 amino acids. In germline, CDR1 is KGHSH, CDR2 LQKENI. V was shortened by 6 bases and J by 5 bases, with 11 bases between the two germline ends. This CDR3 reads CASSTDRNNSPLHF. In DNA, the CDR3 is TGTGCCAGCTCGACCGACAGAAATAATTCACCCCTCCACTTT. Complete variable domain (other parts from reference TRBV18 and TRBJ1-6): NAGVMQNPRHLVRRRGQEARLRCSPMKGHSHVYWYRQLPEEGLKFMVYLQKENIIDESGMPKERFSAEFPKEGPSILRIQQVVRGDSAAYFCASSTDRNNSPLHFGNGTRLTVT.

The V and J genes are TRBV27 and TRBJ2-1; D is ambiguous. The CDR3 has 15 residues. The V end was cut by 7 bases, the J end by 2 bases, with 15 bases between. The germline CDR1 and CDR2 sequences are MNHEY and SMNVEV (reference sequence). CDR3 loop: CASMVDQTPYNEQFF. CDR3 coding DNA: TGTGCCAGCATGGTTGACCAAACTCCCTACAATGAGCAGTTCTTC.